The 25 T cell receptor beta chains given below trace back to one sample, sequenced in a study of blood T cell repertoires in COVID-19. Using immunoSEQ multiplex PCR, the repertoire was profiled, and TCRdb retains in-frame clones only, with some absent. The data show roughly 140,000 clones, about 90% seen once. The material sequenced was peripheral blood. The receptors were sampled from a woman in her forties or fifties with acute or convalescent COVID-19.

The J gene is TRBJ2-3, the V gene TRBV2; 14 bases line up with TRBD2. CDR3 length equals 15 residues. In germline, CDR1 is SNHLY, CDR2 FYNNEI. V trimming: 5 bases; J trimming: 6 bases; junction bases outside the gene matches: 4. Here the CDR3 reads CASSRLAGGPDTQYF. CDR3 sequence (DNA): TGTGCCAGCAGTCGACTAGCGGGGGGGCCTGATACGCAGTATTTT. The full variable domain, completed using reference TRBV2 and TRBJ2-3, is EPEVTQTPSHQVTQMGQEVILRCVPISNHLYFYWYRQILGQKVEFLVSFYNNEISEKSEIFDDQFSVERPDGSNFTLKIRSTKLEDSAMYFCASSRLAGGPDTQYFGPGTRLTVL.

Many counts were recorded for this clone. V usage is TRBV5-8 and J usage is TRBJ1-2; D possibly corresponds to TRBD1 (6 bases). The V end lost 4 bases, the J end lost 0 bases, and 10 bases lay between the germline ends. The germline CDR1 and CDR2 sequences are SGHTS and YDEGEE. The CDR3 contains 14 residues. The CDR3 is CASSGQPTNYGYTF. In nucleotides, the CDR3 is TGTGCCAGCAGCGGACAGCCTACTAACTATGGCTACACCTTC.

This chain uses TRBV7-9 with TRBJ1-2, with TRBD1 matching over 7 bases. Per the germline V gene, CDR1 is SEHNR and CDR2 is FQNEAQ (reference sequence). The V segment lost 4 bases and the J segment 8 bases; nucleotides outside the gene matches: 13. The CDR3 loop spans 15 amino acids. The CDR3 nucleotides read TGTGCCAGCAGCTCACAGGGGAACGCTGTCAGAGGCTACACCTTC. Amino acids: CASSSQGNAVRGYTF.

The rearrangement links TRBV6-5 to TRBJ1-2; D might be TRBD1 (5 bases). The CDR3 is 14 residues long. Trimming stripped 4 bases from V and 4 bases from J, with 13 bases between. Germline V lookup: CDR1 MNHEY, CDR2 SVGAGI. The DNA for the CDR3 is TGTGCCAGCAGTTCCACCTACAGGAGCTATGGCTACACCTTC. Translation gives CASSSTYRSYGYTF.

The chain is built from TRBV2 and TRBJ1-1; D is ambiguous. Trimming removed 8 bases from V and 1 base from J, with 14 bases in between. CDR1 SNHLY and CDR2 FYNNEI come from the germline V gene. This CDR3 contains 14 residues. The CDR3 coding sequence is TGTGCCAGCCTCCTCCGGTATGGGAACACTGAAGCTTTCTTT. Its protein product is CASLLRYGNTEAFF.

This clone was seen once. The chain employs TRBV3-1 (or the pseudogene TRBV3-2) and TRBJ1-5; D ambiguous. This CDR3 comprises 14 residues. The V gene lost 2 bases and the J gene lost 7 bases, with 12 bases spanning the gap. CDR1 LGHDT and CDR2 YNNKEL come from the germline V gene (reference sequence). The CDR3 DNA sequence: TGTGCCAGCAGCCAATTCTATAGCGGCCAGCCCCAGCATTTT. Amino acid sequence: CASSQFYSGQPQHF.

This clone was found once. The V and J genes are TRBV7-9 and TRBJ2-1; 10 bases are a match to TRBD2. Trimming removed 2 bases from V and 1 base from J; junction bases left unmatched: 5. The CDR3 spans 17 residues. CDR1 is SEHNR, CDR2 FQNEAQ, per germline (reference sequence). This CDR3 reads CASSLKRAGGSYNEQFF. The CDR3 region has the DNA TGTGCCAGCAGCTTAAAAAGAGCGGGAGGGTCCTACAATGAGCAGTTCTTC.

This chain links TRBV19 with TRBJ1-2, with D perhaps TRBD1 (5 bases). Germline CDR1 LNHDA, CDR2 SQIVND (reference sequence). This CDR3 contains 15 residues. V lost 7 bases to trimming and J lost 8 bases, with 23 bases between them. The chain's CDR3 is CASKLGPATSEGYTF. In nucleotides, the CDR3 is TGTGCCAGTAAGTTGGGGCCCGCCACCTCTGAGGGCTACACCTTC.

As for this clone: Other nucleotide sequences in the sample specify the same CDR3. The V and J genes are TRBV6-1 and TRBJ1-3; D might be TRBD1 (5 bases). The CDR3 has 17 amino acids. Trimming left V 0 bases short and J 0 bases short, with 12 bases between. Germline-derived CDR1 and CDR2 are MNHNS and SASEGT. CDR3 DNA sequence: TGTGCCAGCAGTGAAGCGCATGGGGGGAGCTCTGGAAACACCATATATTTT. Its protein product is CASSEAHGGSSGNTIYF.

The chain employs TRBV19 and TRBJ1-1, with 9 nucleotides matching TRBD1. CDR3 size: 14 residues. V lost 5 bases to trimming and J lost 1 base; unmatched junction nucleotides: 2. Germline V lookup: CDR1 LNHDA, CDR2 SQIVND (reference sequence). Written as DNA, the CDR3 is TGTGCCAGTAGTTTACAGGGGGCGAACACTGAAGCTTTCTTT. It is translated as CASSLQGANTEAFF.

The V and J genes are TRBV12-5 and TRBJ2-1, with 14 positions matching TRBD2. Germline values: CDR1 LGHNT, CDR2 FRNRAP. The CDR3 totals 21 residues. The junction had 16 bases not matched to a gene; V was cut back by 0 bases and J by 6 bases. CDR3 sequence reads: CASGLVPIQTAGLAGVNEQFF. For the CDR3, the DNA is TGTGCTAGTGGTTTGGTACCGATTCAGACCGCGGGACTAGCGGGAGTCAATGAGCAGTTCTTC.

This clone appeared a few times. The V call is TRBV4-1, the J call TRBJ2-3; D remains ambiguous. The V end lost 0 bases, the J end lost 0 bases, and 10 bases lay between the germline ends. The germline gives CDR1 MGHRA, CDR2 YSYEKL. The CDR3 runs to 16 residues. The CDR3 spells CASSQESVPSTDTQYF. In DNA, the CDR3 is TGCGCCAGCAGCCAAGAGTCGGTGCCTAGCACAGATACGCAGTATTTT.

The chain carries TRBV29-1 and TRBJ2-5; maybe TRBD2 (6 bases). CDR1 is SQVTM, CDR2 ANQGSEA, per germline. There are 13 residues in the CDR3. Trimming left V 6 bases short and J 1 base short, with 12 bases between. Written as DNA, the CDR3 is TGCAGCGTCAAGTCCGGGGGCCAAGAGACCCAGTACTTC. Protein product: CSVKSGGQETQYF.

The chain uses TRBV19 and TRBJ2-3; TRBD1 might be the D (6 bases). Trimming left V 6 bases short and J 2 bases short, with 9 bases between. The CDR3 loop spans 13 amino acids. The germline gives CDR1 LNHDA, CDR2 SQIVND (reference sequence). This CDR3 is CASRTGNTDTQYF. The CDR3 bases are TGTGCCAGTAGAACAGGGAACACAGATACGCAGTATTTT. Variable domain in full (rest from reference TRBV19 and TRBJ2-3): DGGITQSPKYLFRKEGQNVTLSCEQNLNHDAMYWYRQDPGQGLRLIYYSQIVNDFQKGDIAEGYSVSREKKESFPLTVTSAQKNPTAFYLCASRTGNTDTQYFGPGTRLTVL.

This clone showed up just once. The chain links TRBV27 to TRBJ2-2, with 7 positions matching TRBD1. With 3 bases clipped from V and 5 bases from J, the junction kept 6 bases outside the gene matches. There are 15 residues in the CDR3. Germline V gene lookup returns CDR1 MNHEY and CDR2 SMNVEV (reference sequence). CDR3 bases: TGTGCCAGCAGTTTCGACAGGGTGCGAACCGGGGAGCTGTTTTTT. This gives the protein CASSFDRVRTGELFF.

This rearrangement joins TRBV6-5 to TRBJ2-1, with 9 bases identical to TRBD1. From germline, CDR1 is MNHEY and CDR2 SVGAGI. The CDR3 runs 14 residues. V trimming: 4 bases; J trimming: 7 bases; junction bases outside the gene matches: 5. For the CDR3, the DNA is TGTGCCAGCAGTTTGTCACAGGGGGCTAATGAGCAGTTCTTC. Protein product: CASSLSQGANEQFF.

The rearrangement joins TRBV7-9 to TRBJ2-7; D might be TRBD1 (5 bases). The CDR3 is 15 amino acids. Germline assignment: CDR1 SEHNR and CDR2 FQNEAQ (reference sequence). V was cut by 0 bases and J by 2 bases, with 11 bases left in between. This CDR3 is CASSLASQGTYEQYF. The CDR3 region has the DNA TGTGCCAGCAGCTTAGCAAGCCAGGGTACCTACGAGCAGTACTTC.

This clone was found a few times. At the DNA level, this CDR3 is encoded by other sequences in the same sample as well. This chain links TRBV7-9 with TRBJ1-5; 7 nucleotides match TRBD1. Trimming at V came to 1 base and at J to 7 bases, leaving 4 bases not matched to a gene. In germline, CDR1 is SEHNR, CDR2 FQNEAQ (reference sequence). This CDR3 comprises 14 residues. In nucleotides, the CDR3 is TGTGCCAGCAGCTTAGGACAGGGAGGCCAGCCCCAGCATTTT. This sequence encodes CASSLGQGGQPQHF.

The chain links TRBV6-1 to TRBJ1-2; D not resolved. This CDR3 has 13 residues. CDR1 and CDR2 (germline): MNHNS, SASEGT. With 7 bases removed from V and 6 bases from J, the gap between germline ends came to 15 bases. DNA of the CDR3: TGTGCCAGCACCGTTGAGGGCTGGGATGGCTACACCTTC. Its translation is CASTVEGWDGYTF.

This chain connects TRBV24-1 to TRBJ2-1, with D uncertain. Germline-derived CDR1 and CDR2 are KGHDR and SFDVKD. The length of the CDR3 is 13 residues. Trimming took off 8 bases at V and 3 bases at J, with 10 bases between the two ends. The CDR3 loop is CATMGSDYNEQFF. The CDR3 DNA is TGTGCCACCATGGGCAGTGACTACAATGAGCAGTTCTTC.

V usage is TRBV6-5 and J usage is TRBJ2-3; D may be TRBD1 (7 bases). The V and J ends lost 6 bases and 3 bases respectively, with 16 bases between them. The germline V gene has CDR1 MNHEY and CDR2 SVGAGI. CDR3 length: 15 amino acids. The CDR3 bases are TGTGCCAGCAGCCACCAGGGGGGTTCTACAGATACGCAGTATTTT. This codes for CASSHQGGSTDTQYF.

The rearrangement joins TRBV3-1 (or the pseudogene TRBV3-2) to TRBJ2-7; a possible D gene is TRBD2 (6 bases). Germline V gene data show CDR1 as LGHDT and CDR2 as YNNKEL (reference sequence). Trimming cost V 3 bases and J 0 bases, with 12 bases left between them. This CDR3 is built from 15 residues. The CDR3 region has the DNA TGTGCCAGCAGCCATGAAGGGACTGACTCCTACGAGCAGTACTTC. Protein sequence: CASSHEGTDSYEQYF.

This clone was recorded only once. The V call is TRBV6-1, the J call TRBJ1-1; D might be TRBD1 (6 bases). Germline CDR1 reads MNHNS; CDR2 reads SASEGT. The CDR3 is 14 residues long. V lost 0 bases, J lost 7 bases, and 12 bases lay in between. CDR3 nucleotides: TGTGCCAGCAGTGAAGCGCGGGGGGCTATTGAAGCTTTCTTT. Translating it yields CASSEARGAIEAFF.

In nucleotides, the CDR3 is TGTGCCAGCAGCACCAGGACAGGGGGTACTAATGAAAAACTGTTTTTT. It translates to CASSTRTGGTNEKLFF. The chain uses TRBV5-4 and TRBJ1-4, with 10 bases fitting TRBD1. The CDR3 totals 16 residues. CDR1 and CDR2 (germline): SGHNT, YYREEE (reference sequence). The trim removed 4 bases at V and 2 bases at J, leaving 5 bases unmatched. Full variable domain (missing parts from reference TRBV5-4 and TRBJ1-4): ETGVTQSPTHLIKTRGQQVTLRCSSQSGHNTVSWYQQALGQGPQFIFQYYREEENGRGNFPPRFSGLQFPNYSSELNVNALELDDSALYLCASSTRTGGTNEKLFFGSGTQLSVL.

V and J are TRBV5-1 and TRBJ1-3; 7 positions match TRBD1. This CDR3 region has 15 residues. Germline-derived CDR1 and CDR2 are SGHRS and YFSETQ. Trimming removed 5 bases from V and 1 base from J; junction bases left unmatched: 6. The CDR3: CASRQTGTSGNTIYF. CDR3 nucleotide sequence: TGCGCCAGCAGACAGACAGGGACTTCTGGAAACACCATATATTTT.